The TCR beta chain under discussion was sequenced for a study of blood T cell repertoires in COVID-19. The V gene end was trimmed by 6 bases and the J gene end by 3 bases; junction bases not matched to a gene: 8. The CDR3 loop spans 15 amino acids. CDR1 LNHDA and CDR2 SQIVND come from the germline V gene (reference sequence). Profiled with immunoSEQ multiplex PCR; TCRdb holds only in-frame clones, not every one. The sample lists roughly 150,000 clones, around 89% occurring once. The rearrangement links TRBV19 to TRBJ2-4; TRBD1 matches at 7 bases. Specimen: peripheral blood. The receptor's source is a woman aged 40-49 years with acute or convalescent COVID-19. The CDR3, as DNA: TGTGCCAGTAGCGGAACAGGGGTGGGCAAAAACATTCAGTACTTC. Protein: CASSGTGVGKNIQYF.